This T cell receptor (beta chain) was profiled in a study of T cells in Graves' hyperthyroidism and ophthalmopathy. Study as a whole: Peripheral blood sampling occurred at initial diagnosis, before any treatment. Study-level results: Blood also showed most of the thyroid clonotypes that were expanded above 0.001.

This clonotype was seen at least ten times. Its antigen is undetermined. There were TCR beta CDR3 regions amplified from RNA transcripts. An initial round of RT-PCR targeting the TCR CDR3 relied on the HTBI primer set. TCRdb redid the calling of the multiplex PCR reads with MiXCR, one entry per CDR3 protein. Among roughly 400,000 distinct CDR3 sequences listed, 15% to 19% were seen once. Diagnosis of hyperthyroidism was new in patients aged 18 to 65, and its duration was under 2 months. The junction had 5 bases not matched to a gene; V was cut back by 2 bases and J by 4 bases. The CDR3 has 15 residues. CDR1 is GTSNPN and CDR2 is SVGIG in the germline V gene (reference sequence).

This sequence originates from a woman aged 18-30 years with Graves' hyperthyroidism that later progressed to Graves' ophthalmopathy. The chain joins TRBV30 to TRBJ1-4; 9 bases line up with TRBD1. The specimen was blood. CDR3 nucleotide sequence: TGTGCCTGGAGTCAGCGGACAGGGGTTAATGAAAAACTGTTTTTT. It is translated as CAWSQRTGVNEKLFF.